The present entry profiles one T cell receptor (beta chain) with its context. Its antigen is not identified. This sample stems from a study of T cells expressing NK-cell markers. Notes on the study in general: About six donors carried dominant NKG2C+ clonotypes that made up roughly 1.0-7.5% of their CD8+ T cells.

This CDR3 has 14 amino acids. TCRdb reprocessed the 5' RACE reads and reports one entry per CDR3 protein, with no DNA. The sample features 350,000 to 400,000 distinct CDR3 sequences, with around 11% in its top ten. The sample taken for sequencing was blood T cells: a sorted CD56 or NKG2C T cell subset, CD4+ or CD8+ T cells, or bulk PBMC T cells (not recorded which). The chain recombines TRBV12-3 or TRBV12-4 with TRBJ1-1; TCRdb's D call, TRBD1, is unchecked because there is no DNA. The clonotype was recovered from a woman aged 45 to 65 in good health. CDR3 amino acids: CASSLGQGFQRAFF.